These 7 T cell receptor beta chains came from one sample sequenced in a study of blood T cell repertoires in COVID-19. TCRdb's table, derived via immunoSEQ multiplex PCR, lists solely in-frame clones and lacks some. The repertoire has tens of thousands of clones, 85% to 90% of them found once; the top ten carry more than 4.5%. Material: peripheral blood. All receptors come from a man between 45 and 60 years old with acute or convalescent COVID-19.

The CDR3 region has the DNA TGTGCCAGTAGTAGGACTAGCGGGAGTTTCACCGGGGAGCTGTTTTTT. Protein product: CASSRTSGSFTGELFF. V is TRBV19 and J is TRBJ2-2, with 13 positions matching TRBD2. This CDR3 spans 16 amino acids. The germline CDR1 and CDR2 sequences are LNHDA and SQIVND (reference sequence). Losses at the gene ends were 4 bases for V and 4 bases for J; bases not matched to a gene: 3.

The CDR3 DNA reads as TGTGCCAGCAGTTCTTACAGCAGCCTAGCGGGATTACTAGCCAAAAACATTCAGTACTTC. This gives the protein CASSSYSSLAGLLAKNIQYF. The chain recombines TRBV28 with TRBJ2-4, with 9 bases lining up with TRBD2. Germline CDR1 is MDHEN and CDR2 is SYDVKM. V gave up 4 bases and J gave up 0 bases; unmatched junction bases: 16. This CDR3 has 20 amino acids.

The chain joins TRBV5-1 to TRBJ1-2; D not resolved. V lost 3 bases, J lost 0 bases, and 12 bases lay in between. CDR1 is SGHRS, CDR2 YFSETQ, per germline. The CDR3 has 15 residues. The DNA of the CDR3 is TGCGCCAGCAGCTCTCGGGTGCCTGCTAACTATGGCTACACCTTC. It is translated as CASSSRVPANYGYTF.

The CDR3 protein is CASRMYRGGEKLFF. In DNA form, the CDR3 reads TGTGCCAGCAGGATGTACAGGGGAGGAGAAAAACTGTTTTTT. The chain links TRBV28 to TRBJ1-4, with 7 bases fitting TRBD1. The trim removed 6 bases at V and 8 bases at J, leaving 9 bases unmatched. Germline-derived CDR1 and CDR2 are MDHEN and SYDVKM. The CDR3 covers 14 residues. The full variable domain, its missing parts supplied by reference TRBV28 and TRBJ1-4, is DVKVTQSSRYLVKRTGEKVFLECVQDMDHENMFWYRQDPGLGLRLIYFSYDVKMKEKGDIPEGYSVSREKKERFSLILESASTNQTSMYLCASRMYRGGEKLFFGSGTQLSVL.

This chain connects TRBV11-3 to TRBJ1-1; D gene uncertain. Trimming removed 1 base at V and 1 base at J, with 7 bases between. The CDR3 length is 14 residues. The V gene's germline CDR1 is SGHNT and CDR2 YENEEA. DNA for the CDR3: TGTGCCAGCAGCTTAGCCCAGTCGAACACTGAAGCTTTCTTT. It yields the protein CASSLAQSNTEAFF.

V usage is TRBV7-9 and J usage is TRBJ1-1, with 8 bases matching TRBD1. Germline V lookup: CDR1 SEHNR, CDR2 FQNEAQ (reference sequence). V lost 3 bases and J lost 5; bases outside the gene matches: 8. The CDR3 sequence is 15 residues long. Here the CDR3 reads CASSLERTGRTEAFF. CDR3 coding DNA: TGTGCCAGCAGCTTGGAAAGGACAGGGCGGACTGAAGCTTTCTTT.

The chain carries TRBV30 and TRBJ1-5, with TRBD1 matching over 9 bases. In germline, CDR1 is GTSNPN, CDR2 SVGIG (reference sequence). J was trimmed by 5 bases and V by 3 bases; bases with no gene match: 2. The CDR3 has 13 amino acids. The CDR3: CAWRTGGDQPQHF. Here the CDR3 DNA reads TGTGCCTGGAGGACAGGGGGGGATCAGCCCCAGCATTTT.